This TCR beta chain originates from a study of radiation and T cells in renal cell carcinoma. Overall study context: Nephrectomy followed 15 Gy stereotactic body radiation by 4 weeks. Study-wide findings and caveats: Pretreatment tumor biopsies were lacking, so baseline clonotypes are unknown.

Profiling relied on immunoSEQ multiplex PCR, and the TCRdb table lists in-frame clones only, not all of them. The data contain over 85,000 clones, approximately 83% of them singletons. Trimming pared 0 bases from V and 4 bases from J, leaving 13 bases between. The CDR3 runs to 15 residues. Germline V gene sequence: CDR1 SGDLS, CDR2 YYNGEE. Of note for this clone: Its antigen is currently unknown.

The time point is: baseline pretreatment blood. Treatment here: 15 Gy SBRT to primary tumor, nephrectomy 4 weeks later. This TCR derives from a man between 60 and 75 years old with renal cell carcinoma. The chain is built from TRBV9 and TRBJ1-1; D remains ambiguous. Sequencing used blood, obtained from a patient whose treatment included radiotherapy and nephrectomy. Here the CDR3 reads CASSVGGRAVTEAFF. For the CDR3, the DNA is TGTGCCAGCAGCGTAGGGGGAAGGGCGGTCACTGAAGCTTTCTTT.